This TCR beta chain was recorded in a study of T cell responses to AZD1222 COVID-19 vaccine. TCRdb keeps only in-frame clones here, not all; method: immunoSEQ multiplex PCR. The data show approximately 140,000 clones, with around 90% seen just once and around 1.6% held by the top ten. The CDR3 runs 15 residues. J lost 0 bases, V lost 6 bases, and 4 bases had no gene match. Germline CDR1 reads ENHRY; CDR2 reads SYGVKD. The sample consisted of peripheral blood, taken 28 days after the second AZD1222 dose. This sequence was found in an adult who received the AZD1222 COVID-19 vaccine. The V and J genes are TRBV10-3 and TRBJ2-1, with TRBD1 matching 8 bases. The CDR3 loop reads CAIRGQANSYNEQFF. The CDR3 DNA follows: TGTGCCATCAGGGGACAGGCCAACTCCTACAATGAGCAGTTCTTC.